This T cell receptor (beta chain) was documented in a study of siplizumab effects on memory and regulatory T cells. Points from the study as a whole: Naive T cells were seen as more diverse than memory cells and as major alloresponse contributors. Mappable CD4+ clones that were alloreactive averaged 68.8% Treg-derived with siplizumab versus approximately 25% in controls. Suppressive capability of dividing Tregs from siplizumab cultures went unverified.

About this clone: Its antigen is not known.

Libraries were prepared by immunoSEQ multiplex PCR; TCRdb keeps only in-frame clonotypes and omits some of them. Found here are 85,000 to 130,000 clones, 94% of them singletons; the top ten hold around 0.6%. CDR3 length: 16 residues. The V end was cut by 1 base, the J end by 4 bases, with 16 bases between. Germline CDR1 and CDR2: SGHDN and FVKESK. The specimen was Tregs sorted from blood. The chain uses TRBV14 and TRBJ1-2; no definite D call. The sequence derives from a human donor in good health. The CDR3 protein is CASSQGIRLTTYGYTF. CDR3 DNA sequence: TGTGCCAGCAGCCAAGGGATCAGGTTGACGACCTATGGCTACACCTTC.